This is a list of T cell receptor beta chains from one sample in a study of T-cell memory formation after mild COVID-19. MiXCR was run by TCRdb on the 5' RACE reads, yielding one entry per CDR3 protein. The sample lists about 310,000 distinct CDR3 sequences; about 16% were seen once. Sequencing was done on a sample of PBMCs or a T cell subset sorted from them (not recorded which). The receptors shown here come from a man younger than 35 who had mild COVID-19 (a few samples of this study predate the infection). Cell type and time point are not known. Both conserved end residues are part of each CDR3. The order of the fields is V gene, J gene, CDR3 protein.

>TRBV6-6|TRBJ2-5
CASTLRLGGGSETQYF
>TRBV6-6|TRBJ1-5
CASSFTTETQPQHF
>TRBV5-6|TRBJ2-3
CASSLGPGSTDTQYF
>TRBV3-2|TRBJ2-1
CASSLPSGGADNEQFF
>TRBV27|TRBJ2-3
CASSNFPSGDTQYF
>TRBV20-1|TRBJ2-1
CSANRGPTYNEQFF
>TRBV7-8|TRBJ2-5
CASSLFMPADPTQYF
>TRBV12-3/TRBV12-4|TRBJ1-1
CASSLSRTPFF
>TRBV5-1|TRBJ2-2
CASSFRGVELFF
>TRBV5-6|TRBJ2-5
CASSLLLVETQYF
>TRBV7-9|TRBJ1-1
CASPGRDTEAFF
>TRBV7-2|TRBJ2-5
CASSPFGPLHQETQYF
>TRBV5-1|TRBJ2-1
CASGGGSEQFF
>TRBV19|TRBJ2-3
CASSPQVISTDTQYF
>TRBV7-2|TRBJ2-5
CASSFGWGQETQYF
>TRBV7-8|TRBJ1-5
CASGPTAVSNQPQHF
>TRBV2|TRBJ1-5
CASSEEAGPPPQHF
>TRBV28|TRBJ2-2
CASSPGGTNTGELFF
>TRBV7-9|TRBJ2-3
CASLLSSTDTQYF
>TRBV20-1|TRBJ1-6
CSAQTLRGDYSPLHF
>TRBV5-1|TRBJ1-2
CASSPDRGYGYTF
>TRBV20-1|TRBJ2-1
CSASGTGGPDEQFF
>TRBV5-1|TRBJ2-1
CARSLDRAGGNEQFF
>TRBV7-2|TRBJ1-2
CASSSWRGDGYTF
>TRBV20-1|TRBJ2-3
CSAILRDTQYF
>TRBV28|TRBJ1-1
CASRVLAGAGTEAFF
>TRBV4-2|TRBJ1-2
CASSQDIGAGTGYGYTF
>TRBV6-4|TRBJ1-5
CASSVPDRANQPQHF
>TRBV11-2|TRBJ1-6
CASSPTDRLNSPLHF
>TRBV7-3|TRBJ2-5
CASSSPSSEGETQYF
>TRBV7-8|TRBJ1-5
CASSLRAQPQHF
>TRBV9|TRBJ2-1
CASSPHAYNEQFF
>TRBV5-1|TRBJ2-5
CASSLLQGAQETQYF
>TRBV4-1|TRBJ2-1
CASSQRTSGREQFF
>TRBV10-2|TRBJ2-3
CASSEQSSTDTQYF
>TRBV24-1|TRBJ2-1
CATGDAGDPYNEQFF
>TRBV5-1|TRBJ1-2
CASSLEAGWQGYTF
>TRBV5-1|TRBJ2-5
CASSLWGPGETQYF
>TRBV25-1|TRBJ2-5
CASRGFSETQYF
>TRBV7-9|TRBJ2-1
CASSSAGLYNEQFF